The clone carrying this TCR beta chain has more than one count but fewer than ten. Its specificity is unknown. Other DNA sequences within the sample encode an identical CDR3. Once RNA had been extracted, it was reverse transcribed into cDNA to act as the sequencing template. Clones were sequenced by immunoSEQ multiplex PCR, and TCRdb holds only the in-frame ones, with some missing. The profile shows 110,000 to 150,000 clones, approximately 51% of them singletons. The CDR3 is made up of 12 amino acids. V dropped 4 bases and J dropped 2 bases, with 8 bases sitting between them. Per the germline V gene, CDR1 is SQVTM and CDR2 is ANQGSEA. The data derive from a study of CD8+ T cells in alopecia areata. General study findings and limits: Alopecia totalis/universalis scalp especially showed more expanded CD8+ clones than normal scalp.

This specimen consisted of CD4+ T cells sorted from blood, obtained at week 0. This sequence joins TRBV29-1 and TRBJ2-5, with D possibly matching TRBD1 (5 bases). The clonotype was recovered from a human donor with alopecia areata. CDR3 sequence (DNA): TGCAGCGTTGGGACACCACAAGAGACCCAGTACTTC. Its protein is CSVGTPQETQYF.